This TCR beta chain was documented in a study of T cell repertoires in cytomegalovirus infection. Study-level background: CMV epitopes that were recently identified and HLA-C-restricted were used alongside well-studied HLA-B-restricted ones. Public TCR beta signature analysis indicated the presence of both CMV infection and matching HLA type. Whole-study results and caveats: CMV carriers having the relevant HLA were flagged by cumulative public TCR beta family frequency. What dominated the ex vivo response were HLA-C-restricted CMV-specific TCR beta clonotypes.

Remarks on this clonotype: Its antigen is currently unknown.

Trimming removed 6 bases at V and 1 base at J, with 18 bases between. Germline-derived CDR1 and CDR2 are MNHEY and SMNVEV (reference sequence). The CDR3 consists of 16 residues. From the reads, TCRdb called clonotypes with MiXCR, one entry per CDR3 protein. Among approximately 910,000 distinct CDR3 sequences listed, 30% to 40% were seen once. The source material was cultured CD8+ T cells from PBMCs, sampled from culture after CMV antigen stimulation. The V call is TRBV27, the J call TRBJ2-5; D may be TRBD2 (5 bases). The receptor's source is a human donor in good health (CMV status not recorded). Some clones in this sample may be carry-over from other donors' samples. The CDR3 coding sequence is TGTGCCAGCAGCCCGGGGTCTTGGCGTTTCCAAGAGACCCAGTACTTC. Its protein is CASSPGSWRFQETQYF.